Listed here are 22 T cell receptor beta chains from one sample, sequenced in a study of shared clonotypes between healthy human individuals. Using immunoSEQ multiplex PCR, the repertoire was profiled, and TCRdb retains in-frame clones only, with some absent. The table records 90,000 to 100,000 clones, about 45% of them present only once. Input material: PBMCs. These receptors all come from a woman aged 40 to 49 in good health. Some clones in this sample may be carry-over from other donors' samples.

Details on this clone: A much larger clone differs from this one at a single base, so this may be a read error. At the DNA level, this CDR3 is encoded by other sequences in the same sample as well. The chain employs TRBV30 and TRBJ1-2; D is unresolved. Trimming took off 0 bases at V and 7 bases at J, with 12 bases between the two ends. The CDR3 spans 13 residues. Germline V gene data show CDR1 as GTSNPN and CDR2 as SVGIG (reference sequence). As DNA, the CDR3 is TGTGCCTGGAGTGTGCGGAGGGAGGGTGGCTACACCTTC. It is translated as CAWSVRREGGYTF. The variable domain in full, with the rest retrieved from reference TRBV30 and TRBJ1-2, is SQTIHQWPATLVQPVGSPLSLECTVEGTSNPNLYWYRQAAGRGLQLLFYSVGIGQISSEVPQNLSASRPQDRQFILSSKKLLLSDSGFYLCAWSVRREGGYTFGSGTRLTVV.

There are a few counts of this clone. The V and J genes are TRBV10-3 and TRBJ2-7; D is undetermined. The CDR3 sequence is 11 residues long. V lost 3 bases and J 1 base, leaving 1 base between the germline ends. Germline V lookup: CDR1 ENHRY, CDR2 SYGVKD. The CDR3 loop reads CAISDSYEQYF. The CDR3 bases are TGTGCCATCAGTGATTCCTACGAGCAGTACTTC.

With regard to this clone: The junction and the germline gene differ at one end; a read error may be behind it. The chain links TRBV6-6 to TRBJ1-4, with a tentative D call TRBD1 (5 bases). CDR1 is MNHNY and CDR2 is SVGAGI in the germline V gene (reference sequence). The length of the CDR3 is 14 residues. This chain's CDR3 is CAISEHHIEGQLFF. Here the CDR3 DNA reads TGTGCCATCAGTGAGCATCATATAGAGGGACAACTGTTTTTT.

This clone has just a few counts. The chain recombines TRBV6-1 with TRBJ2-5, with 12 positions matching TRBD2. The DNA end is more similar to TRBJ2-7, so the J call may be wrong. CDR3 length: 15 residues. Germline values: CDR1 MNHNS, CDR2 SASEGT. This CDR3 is CASSETSGSSYEQYF. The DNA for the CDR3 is TGTGCCAGCAGTGAGACTAGCGGGAGCTCCTACGAGCAGTACTTC.

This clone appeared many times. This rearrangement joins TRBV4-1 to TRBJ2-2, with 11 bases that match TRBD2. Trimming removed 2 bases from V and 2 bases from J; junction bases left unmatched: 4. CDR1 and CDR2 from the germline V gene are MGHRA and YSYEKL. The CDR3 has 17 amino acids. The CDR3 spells CASSQRTSGHNTGELFF. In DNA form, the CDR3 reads TGCGCCAGCAGCCAAAGGACTAGCGGGCATAACACCGGGGAGCTGTTTTTT.

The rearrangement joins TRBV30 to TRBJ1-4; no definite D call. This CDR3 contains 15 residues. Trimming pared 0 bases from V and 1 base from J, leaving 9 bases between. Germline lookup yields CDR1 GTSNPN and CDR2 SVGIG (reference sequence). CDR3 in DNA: TGTGCCTGGAGTGTAGGAGTTGGAACTAATGAAAAACTGTTTTTT. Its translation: CAWSVGVGTNEKLFF. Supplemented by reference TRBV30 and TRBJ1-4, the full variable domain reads SQTIHQWPATLVQPVGSPLSLECTVEGTSNPNLYWYRQAAGRGLQLLFYSVGIGQISSEVPQNLSASRPQDRQFILSSKKLLLSDSGFYLCAWSVGVGTNEKLFFGSGTQLSVL.

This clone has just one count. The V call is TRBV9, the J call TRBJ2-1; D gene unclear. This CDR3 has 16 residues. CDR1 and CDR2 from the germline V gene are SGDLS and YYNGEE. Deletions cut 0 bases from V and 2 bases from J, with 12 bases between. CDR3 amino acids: CASSVAAEIPYNEQFF. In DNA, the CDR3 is TGTGCCAGCAGCGTAGCCGCAGAGATCCCCTACAATGAGCAGTTCTTC. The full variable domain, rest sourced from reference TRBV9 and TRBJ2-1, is DSGVTQTPKHLITATGQRVTLRCSPRSGDLSVYWYQQSLDQGLQFLIQYYNGEERAKGNILERFSAQQFPDLHSELNLSSLELGDSALYFCASSVAAEIPYNEQFFGPGTRLTVL.

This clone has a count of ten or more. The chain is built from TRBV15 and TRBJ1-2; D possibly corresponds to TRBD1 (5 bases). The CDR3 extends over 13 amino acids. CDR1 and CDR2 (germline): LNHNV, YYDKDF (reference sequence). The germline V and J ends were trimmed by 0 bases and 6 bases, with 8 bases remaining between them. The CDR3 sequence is CATSREGTDGYTF. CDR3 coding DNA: TGTGCCACCAGCAGAGAAGGGACGGATGGCTACACCTTC. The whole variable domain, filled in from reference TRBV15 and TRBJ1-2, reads DAMVIQNPRYQVTQFGKPVTLSCSQTLNHNVMYWYQQKSSQAPKLLFHYYDKDFNNEADTPDNFQSRRPNTSFCFLDIRSPGLGDTAMYLCATSREGTDGYTFGSGTRLTVV.

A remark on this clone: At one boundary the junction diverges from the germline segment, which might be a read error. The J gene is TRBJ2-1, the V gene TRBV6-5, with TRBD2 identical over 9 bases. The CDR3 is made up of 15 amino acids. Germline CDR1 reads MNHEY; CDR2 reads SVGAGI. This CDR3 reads CASSGRLAAYSEQFF. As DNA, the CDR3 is TGTGCCAGCAGTGGGAGACTAGCGGCCTACAGTGAGCAGTTCTTC.

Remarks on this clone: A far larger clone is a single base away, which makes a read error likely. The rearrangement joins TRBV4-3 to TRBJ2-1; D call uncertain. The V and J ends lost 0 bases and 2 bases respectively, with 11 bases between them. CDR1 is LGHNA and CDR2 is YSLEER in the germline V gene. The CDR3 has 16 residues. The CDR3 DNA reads TGCGCCAGCAGCCAAGAAGAGGCTATACCCTACAATGAGCAGTTCTTC. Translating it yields CASSQEEAIPYNEQFF.

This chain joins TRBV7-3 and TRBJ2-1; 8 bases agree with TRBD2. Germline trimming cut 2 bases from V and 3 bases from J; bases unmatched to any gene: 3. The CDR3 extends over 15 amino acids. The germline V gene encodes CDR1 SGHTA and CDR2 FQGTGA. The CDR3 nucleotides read TGTGCCAGCAGCTTAGTCCTAGCGGGCTACAATGAGCAGTTCTTC. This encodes CASSLVLAGYNEQFF.

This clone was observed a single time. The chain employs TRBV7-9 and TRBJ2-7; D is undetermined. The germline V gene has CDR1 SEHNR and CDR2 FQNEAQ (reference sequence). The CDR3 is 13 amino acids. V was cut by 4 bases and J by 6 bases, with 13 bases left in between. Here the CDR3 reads CASSSRALGEQYF. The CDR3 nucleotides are TGTGCCAGCAGCTCCCGGGCCCTGGGCGAGCAGTACTTC.

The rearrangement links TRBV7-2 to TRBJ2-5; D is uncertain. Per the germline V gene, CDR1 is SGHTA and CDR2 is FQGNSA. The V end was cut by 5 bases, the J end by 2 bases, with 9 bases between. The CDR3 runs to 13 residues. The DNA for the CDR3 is TGTGCCAGCAGCCCCGGCTCACAAGAGACCCAGTACTTC. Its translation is CASSPGSQETQYF.

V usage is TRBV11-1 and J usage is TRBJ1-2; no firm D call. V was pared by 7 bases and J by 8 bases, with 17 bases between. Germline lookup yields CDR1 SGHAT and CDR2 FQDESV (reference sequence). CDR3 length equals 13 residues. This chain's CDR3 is CASTGRATDGYTF. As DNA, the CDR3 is TGTGCCAGCACCGGACGGGCGACTGACGGCTACACCTTC.

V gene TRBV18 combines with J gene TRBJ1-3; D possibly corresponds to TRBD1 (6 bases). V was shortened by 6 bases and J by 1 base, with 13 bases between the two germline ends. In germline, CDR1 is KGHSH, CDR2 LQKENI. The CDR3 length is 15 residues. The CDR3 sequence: CASSSQGGSGNTIYF. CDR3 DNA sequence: TGTGCCAGCTCGTCACAGGGTGGATCTGGAAACACCATATATTTT. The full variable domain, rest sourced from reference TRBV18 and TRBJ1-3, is NAGVMQNPRHLVRRRGQEARLRCSPMKGHSHVYWYRQLPEEGLKFMVYLQKENIIDESGMPKERFSAEFPKEGPSILRIQQVVRGDSAAYFCASSSQGGSGNTIYFGEGSWLTVV.

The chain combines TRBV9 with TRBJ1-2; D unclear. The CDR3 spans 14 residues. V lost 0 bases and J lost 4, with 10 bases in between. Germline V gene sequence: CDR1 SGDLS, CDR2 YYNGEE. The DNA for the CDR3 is TGTGCCAGCAGCGTAGGTCGTGGGGTCTATGGCTACACCTTC. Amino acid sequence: CASSVGRGVYGYTF. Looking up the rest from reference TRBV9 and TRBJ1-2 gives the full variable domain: DSGVTQTPKHLITATGQRVTLRCSPRSGDLSVYWYQQSLDQGLQFLIQYYNGEERAKGNILERFSAQQFPDLHSELNLSSLELGDSALYFCASSVGRGVYGYTFGSGTRLTVV.

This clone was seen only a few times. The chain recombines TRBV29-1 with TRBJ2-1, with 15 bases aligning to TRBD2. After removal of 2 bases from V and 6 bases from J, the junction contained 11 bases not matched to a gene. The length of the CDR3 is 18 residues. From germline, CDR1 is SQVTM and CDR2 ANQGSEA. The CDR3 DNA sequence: TGCAGCGTTGAAAAGTGGACTAGCGGGAGGGATGGGGCCAATGAGCAGTTCTTC. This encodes CSVEKWTSGRDGANEQFF.

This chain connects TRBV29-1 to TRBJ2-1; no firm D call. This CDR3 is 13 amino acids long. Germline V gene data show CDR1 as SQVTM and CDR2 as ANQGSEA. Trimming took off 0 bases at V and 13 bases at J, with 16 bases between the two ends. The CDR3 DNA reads TGCAGCGTTGAAGATTCCCTCGCCAATGGACAGTTCTTC. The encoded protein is CSVEDSLANGQFF.

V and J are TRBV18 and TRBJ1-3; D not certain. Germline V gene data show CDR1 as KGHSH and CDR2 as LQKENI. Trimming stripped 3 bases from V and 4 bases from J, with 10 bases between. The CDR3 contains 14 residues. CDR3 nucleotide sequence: TGTGCCAGCTCACCCCGGATCGACGGAAACACCATATATTTT. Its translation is CASSPRIDGNTIYF. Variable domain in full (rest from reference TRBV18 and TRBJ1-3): NAGVMQNPRHLVRRRGQEARLRCSPMKGHSHVYWYRQLPEEGLKFMVYLQKENIIDESGMPKERFSAEFPKEGPSILRIQQVVRGDSAAYFCASSPRIDGNTIYFGEGSWLTVV.

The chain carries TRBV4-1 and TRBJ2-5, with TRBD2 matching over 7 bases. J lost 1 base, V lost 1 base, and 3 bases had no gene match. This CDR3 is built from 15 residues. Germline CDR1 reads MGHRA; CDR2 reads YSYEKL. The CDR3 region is CASSQGLAGQETQYF. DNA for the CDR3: TGCGCCAGCAGCCAAGGTTTAGCGGGCCAAGAGACCCAGTACTTC.

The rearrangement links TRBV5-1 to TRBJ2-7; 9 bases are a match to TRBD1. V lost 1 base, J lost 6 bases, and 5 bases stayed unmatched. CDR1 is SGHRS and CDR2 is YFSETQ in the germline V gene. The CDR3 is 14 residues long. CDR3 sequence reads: CASSLKGQGSEQYF. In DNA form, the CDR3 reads TGCGCCAGCAGCTTGAAAGGACAGGGGAGCGAGCAGTACTTC.

CDR3 loop: CASREQYF. The CDR3 DNA sequence: TGTGCCAGCAGGGAGCAGTACTTC. The rearrangement uses TRBV13 and TRBJ2-7; D unresolved. V lost 6 bases and J lost 7, with 1 base in between. Germline V CDR1 and CDR2: PRHDT, FYEKMQ (reference sequence). The CDR3 loop spans 8 amino acids.